Given below is one T cell receptor (beta chain) in context. Its antigen is as yet unknown. Here immunoSEQ multiplex PCR was the method, and the copy in TCRdb shows in-frame clones only, minus some. The sample carries more than 110,000 clones, roughly 92% recorded once. The CDR3 is 10 amino acids. Germline values: CDR1 MNHEY, CDR2 SVGAGI. V shed 8 bases and J shed 8 bases, with 9 bases lying between them. The data were obtained in a study of T cell responses to AZD1222 COVID-19 vaccine. Points from the study as a whole: Most donors were white British and more were female, and clonal diversity was possibly underestimated. Nearly half of unique spike-specific TCRs reportedly avoided B.1.351 and B.1.1.7 mutated regions. Spike-specific TCR repertoires showed rising breadth and depth after two AZD1222 doses.

The sequence derives from an adult in good health. The V gene is TRBV6-5, the J gene TRBJ1-1, with unresolved D. Sequencing was performed on peripheral blood, taken on day 0 of AZD1222 vaccination. CDR3 bases: TGTGCCAGCGCGCGGGTGGAAGCTTTCTTT. The encoded protein is CASARVEAFF.